A single sample gave rise to the 18 T cell receptor beta chains below, sequenced in a study of control samples from healthy donors and cancer patients. This table comes from immunoSEQ multiplex PCR, and its TCRdb copy is limited to in-frame clones, with some not included. The data hold 150,000 to 190,000 clones, with more than 85% observed a single time. The sequenced material came from blood. These receptors were taken from a man aged 50-60 years in good health.

The chain combines TRBV3-1 (or the pseudogene TRBV3-2) with TRBJ1-2, with 9 bases identical to TRBD1. The length of the CDR3 is 14 residues. The ends lost 1 base at V and 7 bases at J; junction bases unmatched: 4. Germline V lookup: CDR1 LGHDT, CDR2 YNNKEL (reference sequence). CDR3 region: CASSQVQGALGYTF. The CDR3 DNA follows: TGTGCCAGCAGCCAAGTACAGGGGGCGCTTGGCTACACCTTC.

The V call is TRBV29-1, the J call TRBJ2-5, with 9 bases identical to TRBD1. The CDR3 is made up of 12 amino acids. Germline loops: CDR1 SQVTM, CDR2 ANQGSEA. V lost 8 bases, J lost 5 bases, and 6 bases stayed unmatched. Written as DNA, the CDR3 is TGCAGCTTCGACAGGGGGGCCGAGACCCAGTACTTC. This encodes CSFDRGAETQYF. Full variable domain (outside the CDR3, taken from reference TRBV29-1 and TRBJ2-5): SAVISQKPSRDICQRGTSLTIQCQVDSQVTMMFWYRQQPGQSLTLIATANQGSEATYESGFVIDKFPISRPNLTFSTLTVSNMSPEDSSIYLCSFDRGAETQYFGPGTRLLVL.

This clone was seen just once. The chain links TRBV6-1 to TRBJ2-7; D might be TRBD2 (6 bases). Germline lookup yields CDR1 MNHNS and CDR2 SASEGT. The CDR3 spans 13 residues. Trimming shortened V by 3 bases and J by 7 bases, and 13 bases separated the two germline ends. CDR3 nucleotide sequence: TGTGCCAGCAGTGATAGTGGGGGGTGGGAGCAGTACTTC. This translates into CASSDSGGWEQYF.

A few counts support this clone. This chain connects TRBV6-5 to TRBJ2-7; D is ambiguous. Germline V gene sequence: CDR1 MNHEY, CDR2 SVGAGI. CDR3 length equals 13 residues. Trimming removed 4 bases from V and 6 bases from J, with 13 bases in between. CDR3 protein: CASSSPRVSEQYF. The CDR3 DNA reads as TGTGCCAGCAGTTCCCCCCGGGTCAGCGAGCAGTACTTC.

This rearrangement joins TRBV11-3 to TRBJ2-1; tentative D call: TRBD2 (5 bases). The CDR3 extends over 14 amino acids. CDR1 is SGHNT and CDR2 is YENEEA in the germline V gene. Trimming stripped 8 bases from V and 9 bases from J, with 20 bases between. DNA of the CDR3: TGTGCCAGCTCGACTTCTAGCCGAACGAGTGAGCAGTTCTTC. Translated: CASSTSSRTSEQFF.

This sequence joins TRBV7-8 and TRBJ2-7; 8 nucleotides line up with TRBD2. V was clipped by 4 bases and J by 5 bases; unmatched bases: 10. This CDR3 spans 15 amino acids. The germline CDR1 and CDR2 sequences are SGHVS and FQNEAQ. The CDR3 loop is CASSSPGLGANEQYF. The CDR3 coding sequence is TGTGCCAGCAGCTCTCCGGGACTAGGCGCTAACGAGCAGTACTTC.

The table lists this clone with a few counts. This chain uses TRBV14 with TRBJ2-7; D unresolved. The germline V gene has CDR1 SGHDN and CDR2 FVKESK. The CDR3 length is 15 residues. Trimming pared 0 bases from V and 0 bases from J, leaving 9 bases between. CDR3 in amino acids: CASSQEGHVSYEQYF. The CDR3 nucleotides read TGTGCCAGCAGCCAAGAAGGGCATGTCTCCTACGAGCAGTACTTC.

The V and J genes are TRBV12-3 or TRBV12-4 and TRBJ2-5; no definite D call. The CDR3 spans 12 residues. The V end lost 3 bases, the J end lost 5 bases, and 7 bases lay between the germline ends. CDR3 residues: CASSFSGETQYF. In DNA form, the CDR3 reads TGTGCCAGCAGTTTCTCTGGTGAGACCCAGTACTTC.

The V gene is TRBV18, the J gene TRBJ2-2; 9 bases are a match to TRBD2. The V gene's germline CDR1 is KGHSH and CDR2 LQKENI. Trimming took 0 bases from V and 5 from J; bases not matched to a gene: 1. CDR3 length: 15 residues. The CDR3 protein is CASSPPSGRTGELFF. CDR3 sequence (DNA): TGTGCCAGCTCACCACCTAGCGGGAGAACCGGGGAGCTGTTTTTT.

CDR3 sequence (DNA): TGCGCCAGCAGCTTGATCGGGGAGGGCAATCAGCCCCAGCATTTT. Translating it yields CASSLIGEGNQPQHF. The V and J genes are TRBV5-1 and TRBJ1-5; D is undetermined. Germline assignment: CDR1 SGHRS and CDR2 YFSETQ. The CDR3 extends over 15 amino acids. V was clipped by 1 base and J by 2 bases, with 10 bases between them.

The chain uses TRBV7-8 and TRBJ2-7; D may be TRBD1 or TRBD2 (5 bases each). Germline V CDR1 and CDR2: SGHVS, FQNEAQ. The CDR3 runs to 15 residues. Deletions cut 5 bases from V and 4 bases from J, with 18 bases between. As DNA, the CDR3 is TGTGCCAGCAGCACGCTGCCGGGACCAGAATACGAGCAGTACTTC. This codes for CASSTLPGPEYEQYF.

This rearrangement joins TRBV14 to TRBJ2-7, with D maybe TRBD2 (5 bases). The V gene lost 3 bases and the J gene lost 3 bases, with 9 bases spanning the gap. The germline V gene has CDR1 SGHDN and CDR2 FVKESK. The CDR3 totals 13 residues. Written as DNA, the CDR3 is TGTGCCAGCAGCCATTTGGGAGTCTACGAGCAGTACTTC. It encodes CASSHLGVYEQYF.

The chain combines TRBV7-9 with TRBJ1-5; D remains ambiguous. The V gene's germline CDR1 is SEHNR and CDR2 FQNEAQ (reference sequence). Trimming stripped 3 bases from V and 1 base from J, with 13 bases between. This CDR3 has 16 amino acids. The CDR3 DNA follows: TGTGCCAGCAGCTTCGTACAGCAGGTCAGCAATCAGCCCCAGCATTTT. It codes for CASSFVQQVSNQPQHF.

The chain is built from TRBV25-1 and TRBJ2-2; 7 bases map to TRBD2. Germline V lookup: CDR1 MGHDK, CDR2 SYGVNS. V gave up 4 bases and J gave up 5 bases; unmatched junction bases: 10. The CDR3 sequence is 16 residues long. The CDR3 region has the DNA TGTGCCAGCAGTGGATCCGCGCAGGGAGGGACCGGGGAGCTGTTTTTT. As protein: CASSGSAQGGTGELFF.

The chain recombines TRBV9 with TRBJ2-1; D is uncertain. The CDR3 extends over 13 amino acids. CDR1 and CDR2 from the germline V gene are SGDLS and YYNGEE. Trimming pared 3 bases from V and 4 bases from J, leaving 8 bases between. CDR3 nucleotides: TGTGCCAGCAGCGACCCCGCGTACAATGAGCAGTTCTTC. Encoded protein: CASSDPAYNEQFF.

The rearrangement uses TRBV6-6 and TRBJ1-1; TRBD1 matches 7 bases. This CDR3 has 14 amino acids. V lost 9 bases, J lost 2 bases, and 9 bases stayed unmatched. Germline V lookup: CDR1 MNHNY, CDR2 SVGAGI (reference sequence). Here the CDR3 DNA reads TGTGCCAGTAAACGGGACAGTCTTAACACTGAAGCTTTCTTT. Translating it yields CASKRDSLNTEAFF.

This chain links TRBV9 with TRBJ2-5, with D perhaps matching TRBD2 (6 bases). Trimming left V 4 bases short and J 4 bases short, with 14 bases between. CDR3 size: 14 residues. From germline, CDR1 is SGDLS and CDR2 YYNGEE. CDR3 sequence (DNA): TGTGCCAGCAGCACCGGGACTTGGGGAGAGACCCAGTACTTC. Its protein product is CASSTGTWGETQYF.

The rearrangement links TRBV28 to TRBJ2-6; 8 positions agree with TRBD2. The CDR3 contains 18 residues. V lost 3 bases to trimming and J lost 3 bases; unmatched junction nucleotides: 10. CDR1 MDHEN and CDR2 SYDVKM come from the germline V gene. CDR3 region: CASSFRLAGARGANVLTF. CDR3 in DNA: TGTGCCAGCAGTTTCCGGCTAGCGGGTGCTCGTGGGGCCAACGTCCTGACTTTC.